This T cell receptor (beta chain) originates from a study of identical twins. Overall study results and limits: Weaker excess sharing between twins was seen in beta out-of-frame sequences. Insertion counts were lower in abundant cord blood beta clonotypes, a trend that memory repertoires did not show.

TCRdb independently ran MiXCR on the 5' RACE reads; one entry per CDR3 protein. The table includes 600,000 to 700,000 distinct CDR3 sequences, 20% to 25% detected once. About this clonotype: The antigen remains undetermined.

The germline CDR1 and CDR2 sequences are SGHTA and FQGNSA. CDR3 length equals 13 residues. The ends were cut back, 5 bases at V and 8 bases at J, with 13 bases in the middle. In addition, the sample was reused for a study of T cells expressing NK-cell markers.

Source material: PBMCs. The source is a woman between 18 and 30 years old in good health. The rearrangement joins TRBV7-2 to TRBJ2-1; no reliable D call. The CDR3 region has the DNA TGTGCCAGCAGCCCCACCCTCAACGATGAGCAGTTCTTC. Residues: CASSPTLNDEQFF.